This entry features one TCR beta chain sequence. Its antigen is unknown. Clones were sequenced by immunoSEQ multiplex PCR, and TCRdb holds only the in-frame ones, with some missing. The repertoire holds tens of thousands of clones, with around three quarters as singletons. Germline CDR1 reads MNHEY; CDR2 reads SVGAGI. The CDR3 extends over 16 amino acids. The ends lost 4 bases at V and 7 bases at J; junction bases unmatched: 9. This entry is derived from a study of vaccination effects on CD4 cells after COVID-19. Before any sequencing was done, the ViraFEST assay used viral peptide pools to expand antigen-specific CD4+ T cells. The authors isolated CD4+ T cells after around nine days of culture. Everyone in the study got two shots of either the BNT162b2 or mRNA-1273 vaccine. It was with approximately 10 IU/ml IL-2 and around 9.9 ug/ml peptides that 1.5 million to 2 million PBMC per well were cultured.

J is TRBJ2-1 and V is TRBV6-5; 11 bases fit TRBD2. The source is a human donor who received a COVID-19 vaccine. This specimen consisted of CD4+ T cells from PBMCs cultured with HCoV-229E spike peptides, obtained after COVID-19 vaccination. In nucleotides, the CDR3 is TGTGCCAGCAGTTTCCTACTAGCGGGGGCTGAGAATGAGCAGTTCTTC. Protein sequence: CASSFLLAGAENEQFF.